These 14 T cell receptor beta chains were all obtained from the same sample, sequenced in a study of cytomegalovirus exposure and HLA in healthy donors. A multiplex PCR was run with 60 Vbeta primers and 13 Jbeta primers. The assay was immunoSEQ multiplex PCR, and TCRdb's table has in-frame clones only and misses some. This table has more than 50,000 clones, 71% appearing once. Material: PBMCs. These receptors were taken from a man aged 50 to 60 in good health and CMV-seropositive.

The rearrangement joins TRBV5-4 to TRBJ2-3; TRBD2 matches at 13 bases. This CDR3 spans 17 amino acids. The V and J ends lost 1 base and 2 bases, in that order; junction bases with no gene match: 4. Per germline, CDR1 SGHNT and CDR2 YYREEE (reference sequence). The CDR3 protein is CASSLKTSGGNTDTQYF. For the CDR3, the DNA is TGTGCCAGCAGCTTGAAGACTAGCGGGGGGAACACAGATACGCAGTATTTT.

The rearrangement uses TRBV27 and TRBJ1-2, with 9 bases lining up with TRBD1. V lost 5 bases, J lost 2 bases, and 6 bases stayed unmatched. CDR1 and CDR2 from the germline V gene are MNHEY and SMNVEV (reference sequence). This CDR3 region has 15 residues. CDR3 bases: TGTGCCAGCAGTCGAGTCGGGACAGGGAACTATGGCTACACCTTC. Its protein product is CASSRVGTGNYGYTF.

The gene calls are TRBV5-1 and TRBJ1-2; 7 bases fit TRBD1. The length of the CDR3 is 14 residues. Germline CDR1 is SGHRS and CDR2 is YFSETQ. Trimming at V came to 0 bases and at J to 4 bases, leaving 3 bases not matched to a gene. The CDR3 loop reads CASSLDGTAYGYTF. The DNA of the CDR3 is TGCGCCAGCAGCTTGGACGGGACAGCCTATGGCTACACCTTC.

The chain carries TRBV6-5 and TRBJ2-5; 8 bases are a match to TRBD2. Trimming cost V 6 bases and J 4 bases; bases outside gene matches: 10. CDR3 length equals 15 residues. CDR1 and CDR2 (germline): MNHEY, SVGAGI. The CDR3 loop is CASSQTSAPGETQYF. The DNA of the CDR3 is TGTGCCAGCAGCCAGACTAGCGCCCCTGGAGAGACCCAGTACTTC.

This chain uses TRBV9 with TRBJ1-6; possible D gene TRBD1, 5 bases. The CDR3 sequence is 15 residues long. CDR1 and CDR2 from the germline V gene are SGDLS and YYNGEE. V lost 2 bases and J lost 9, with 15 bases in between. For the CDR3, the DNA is TGTGCCAGCAGCGTGACAGACAATACTGGTTCACCCCTCCACTTT. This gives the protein CASSVTDNTGSPLHF.

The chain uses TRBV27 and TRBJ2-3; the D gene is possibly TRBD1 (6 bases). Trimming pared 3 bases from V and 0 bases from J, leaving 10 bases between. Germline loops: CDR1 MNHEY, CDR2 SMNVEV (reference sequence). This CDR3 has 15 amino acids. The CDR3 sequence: CASSFGGTSTDTQYF. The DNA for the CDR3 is TGTGCCAGCAGTTTTGGGGGCACTAGCACAGATACGCAGTATTTT.

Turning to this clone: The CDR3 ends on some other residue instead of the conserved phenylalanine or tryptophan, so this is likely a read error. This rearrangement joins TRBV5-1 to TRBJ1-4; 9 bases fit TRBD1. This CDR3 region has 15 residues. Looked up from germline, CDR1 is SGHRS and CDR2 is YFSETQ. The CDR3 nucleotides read TGCGCCAGCAGCTTCTCGGGACAGGGAAATGAAAACCTGTTTTGT. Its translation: CASSFSGQGNENLFC.

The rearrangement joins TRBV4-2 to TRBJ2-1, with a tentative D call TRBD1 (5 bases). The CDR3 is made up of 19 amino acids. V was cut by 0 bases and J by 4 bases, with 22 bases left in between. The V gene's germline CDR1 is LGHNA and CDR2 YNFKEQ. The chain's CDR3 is CASSQDVTASFRMYNEQFF. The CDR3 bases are TGTGCCAGCAGCCAAGATGTGACAGCCAGTTTTCGGATGTACAATGAGCAGTTCTTC.

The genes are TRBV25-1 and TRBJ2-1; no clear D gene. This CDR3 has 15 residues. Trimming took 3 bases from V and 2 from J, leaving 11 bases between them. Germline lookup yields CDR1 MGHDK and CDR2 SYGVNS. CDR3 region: CASSDELRTYNEQFF. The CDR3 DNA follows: TGTGCCAGCAGTGATGAATTGAGGACCTACAATGAGCAGTTCTTC.

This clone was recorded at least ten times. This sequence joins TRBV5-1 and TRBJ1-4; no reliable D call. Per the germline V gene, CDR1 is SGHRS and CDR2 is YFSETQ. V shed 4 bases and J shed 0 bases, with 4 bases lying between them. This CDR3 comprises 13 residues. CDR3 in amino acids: CASSPTTNEKLFF. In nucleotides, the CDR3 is TGCGCCAGCAGCCCCACAACTAATGAAAAACTGTTTTTT.

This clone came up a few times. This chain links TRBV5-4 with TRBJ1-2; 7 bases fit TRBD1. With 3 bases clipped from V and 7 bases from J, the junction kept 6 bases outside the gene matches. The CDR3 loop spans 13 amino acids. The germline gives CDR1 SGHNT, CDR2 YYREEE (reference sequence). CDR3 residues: CASSSTGRGGYTF. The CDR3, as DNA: TGTGCCAGCAGCTCGACAGGGAGAGGTGGCTACACCTTC.

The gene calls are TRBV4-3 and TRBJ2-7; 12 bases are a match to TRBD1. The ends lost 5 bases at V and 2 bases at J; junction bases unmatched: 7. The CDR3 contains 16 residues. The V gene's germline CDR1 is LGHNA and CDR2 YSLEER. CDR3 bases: TGCGCCAGCAGCGCCGGGACAGGGGGCCCAACCTACGAGCAGTACTTC. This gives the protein CASSAGTGGPTYEQYF.

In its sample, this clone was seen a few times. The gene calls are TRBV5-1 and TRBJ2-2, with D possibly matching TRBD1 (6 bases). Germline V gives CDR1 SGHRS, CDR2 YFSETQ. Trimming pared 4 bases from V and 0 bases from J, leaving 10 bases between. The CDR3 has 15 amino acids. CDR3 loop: CASSQQGTNTGELFF. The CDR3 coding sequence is TGCGCCAGCAGCCAACAGGGAACGAACACCGGGGAGCTGTTTTTT.

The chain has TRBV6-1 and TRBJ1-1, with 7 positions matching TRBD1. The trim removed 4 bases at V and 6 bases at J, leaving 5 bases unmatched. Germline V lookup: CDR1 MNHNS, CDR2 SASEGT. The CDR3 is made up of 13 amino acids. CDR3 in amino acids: CASSVDRASEAFF. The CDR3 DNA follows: TGTGCCAGCAGTGTTGACAGGGCTTCTGAAGCTTTCTTT.